This T cell receptor beta chain is from a study of blood T cell repertoires in COVID-19. The table came from immunoSEQ multiplex PCR; TCRdb's copy has only in-frame clones and leaves some out. The sample contains about 100,000 clones, about 90% of which appear only once. This CDR3 has 17 residues. V was trimmed by 3 bases and J by 4 bases, leaving 20 bases between them. CDR1 SGDLS and CDR2 YYNGEE come from the germline V gene. The J gene is TRBJ1-3, the V gene TRBV9; maybe TRBD1 (5 bases). This clonotype was sampled from a human donor with active COVID-19. The donor label of this sample is uncertain. Sequencing input: peripheral blood. CDR3 in amino acids: CASSATVGGVHGNTIYF. CDR3 DNA sequence: TGTGCCAGCAGCGCAACCGTGGGGGGAGTCCACGGAAACACCATATATTTT. Together with reference TRBV9 and TRBJ1-3, the CDR3 gives the full variable domain: DSGVTQTPKHLITATGQRVTLRCSPRSGDLSVYWYQQSLDQGLQFLIQYYNGEERAKGNILERFSAQQFPDLHSELNLSSLELGDSALYFCASSATVGGVHGNTIYFGEGSWLTVV.